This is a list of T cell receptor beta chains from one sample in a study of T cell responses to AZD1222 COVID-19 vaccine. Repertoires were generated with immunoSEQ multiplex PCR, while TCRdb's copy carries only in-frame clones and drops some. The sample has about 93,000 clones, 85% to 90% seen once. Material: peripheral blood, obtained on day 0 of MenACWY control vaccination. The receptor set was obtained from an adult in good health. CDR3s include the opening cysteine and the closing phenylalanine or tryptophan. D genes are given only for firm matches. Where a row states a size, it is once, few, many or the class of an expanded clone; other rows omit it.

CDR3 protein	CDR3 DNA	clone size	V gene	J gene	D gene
CASSTAGPQETQYF	TGCGCCAGCAGCACCGCCGGGCCGCAAGAGACCCAGTACTTC	once	TRBV5-1	TRBJ2-5	-
CASRAGGPYNEQFF	TGTGCCAGCAGGGCGGGGGGACCCTACAATGAGCAGTTCTTC	-	TRBV3-1/TRBV3-2	TRBJ2-1	TRBD2
CASSVGPIPSWQYF	TGTGCCAGCAGCGTAGGCCCCATACCATCGTGGCAGTACTTC	-	TRBV9	TRBJ2-7	-
CASRPRQATYEQYF	TGTGCCAGCAGACCTAGACAGGCCACCTACGAGCAGTACTTC	-	TRBV7-2	TRBJ2-7	-
CASSPGGPDTQYF	TGTGCCAGCAGCCCGGGGGGCCCAGATACGCAGTATTTT	-	TRBV7-3	TRBJ2-3	-
CASSQDWGAGADTQYF	TGCGCCAGCAGCCAAGATTGGGGGGCAGGGGCAGATACGCAGTATTTT	once	TRBV4-1	TRBJ2-3	-
CASSRFAGGADEKLFF	TGTGCCAGCAGCCGATTTGCTGGGGGGGCGGATGAAAAACTGTTTTTT	few	TRBV27	TRBJ1-4	-
CSVVRGSNTEAFF	TGCAGCGTTGTTCGGGGCTCGAACACTGAAGCTTTCTTT	-	TRBV29-1	TRBJ1-1	-
CASSQAGGGETQYF	TGTGCCAGCAGCCAAGCGGGGGGCGGGGAGACCCAGTACTTC	once	TRBV7-2	TRBJ2-5	TRBD2
CASGEQGDTQYF	TGTGCCAGCGGCGAACAGGGAGATACGCAGTATTTT	-	TRBV2	TRBJ2-3	-
CASNMENSPLHF	TGTGCCAGCAACATGGAGAATTCACCCCTCCACTTT	-	TRBV2	TRBJ1-6	-
CASQRGPDRGETQYF	TGTGCCAGTCAACGAGGTCCTGACCGCGGGGAGACCCAGTACTTC	-	TRBV9	TRBJ2-5	-
CASSLSPDHTYNEQFF	TGTGCCAGCAGTTTATCGCCAGACCATACCTACAATGAGCAGTTCTTC	few	TRBV27	TRBJ2-1	-
CASSYSFQGLESINEQFF	TGTGCCAGCAGTTACTCGTTTCAGGGACTAGAAAGTATCAATGAGCAGTTCTTC	few	TRBV6-2/TRBV6-3	TRBJ2-1	TRBD2
CASSALQGRNTEAFF	TGCGCCAGCAGCGCCCTACAGGGTAGAAACACTGAAGCTTTCTTT	-	TRBV5-1	TRBJ1-1	-
CASSPTALGYGYTF	TGTGCCAGCTCACCCACAGCCTTAGGCTATGGCTACACCTTC	-	TRBV18	TRBJ1-2	-
CASSQGEQGAYEQYF	TGCGCCAGCAGCCAAGGGGAGCAGGGGGCGTACGAGCAGTACTTC	-	TRBV4-3	TRBJ2-7	TRBD1
CASSLVGLSGNTIYF	TGTGCCAGCAGCTTAGTTGGGCTCTCTGGAAACACCATATATTTT	-	TRBV7-2	TRBJ1-3	-
CASSQEGLAGGRSYEQYF	TGTGCCAGCAGCCAAGAAGGACTAGCGGGGGGTAGGTCCTACGAGCAGTACTTC	-	TRBV4-2	TRBJ2-7	TRBD2
CASGGQQETQYF	TGTGCCAGCGGTGGACAGCAAGAGACCCAGTACTTC	-	TRBV11-1	TRBJ2-5	-
CASSQDTRNGYTF	TGTGCCAGCAGCCAAGATACACGAAATGGCTACACCTTC	-	TRBV3-1/TRBV3-2	TRBJ1-2	-
CASSSPGPNTEAFF	TGTGCCAGCAGTTCCCCAGGCCCGAACACTGAAGCTTTCTTT	-	TRBV6-5	TRBJ1-1	-
CASSHYSATNEKLFF	TGTGCCAGCAGCCATTACAGTGCAACTAATGAAAAACTGTTTTTT	-	TRBV13	TRBJ1-4	-
CASSSGGTRGAGGLNEQFF	TGTGCCAGCAGCTCGGGCGGGACTCGTGGAGCGGGGGGACTCAATGAGCAGTTCTTC	-	TRBV9	TRBJ2-1	TRBD2
CASSPARGYNEQFF	TGTGCCAGCAGTCCCGCCAGGGGATACAATGAGCAGTTCTTC	-	TRBV28	TRBJ2-1	-
CASSNGAVENIQYF	TGTGCCAGCAGTAACGGGGCGGTTGAAAACATTCAGTACTTC	-	TRBV6-2/TRBV6-3	TRBJ2-4	-
CASSLVPGGTYEQYF	TGTGCCAGCAGCTTGGTACCAGGGGGAACCTACGAGCAGTACTTC	-	TRBV5-6	TRBJ2-7	TRBD1
CASSYGGSTDTQYF	TGTGCCAGCAGTTACGGGGGGAGCACAGATACGCAGTATTTT	-	TRBV6-5	TRBJ2-3	-
CASSFGRGIEAFF	TGTGCCAGCAGCTTCGGGCGGGGGATTGAGGCTTTCTTT	-	TRBV7-8	TRBJ1-1	-
CASSYASGGRYNEQFF	TGTGCCAGCAGTTACGCCTCAGGGGGCCGCTACAATGAGCAGTTCTTC	once	TRBV6-2/TRBV6-3	TRBJ2-1	TRBD1
CASSLSMNTEAFF	TGTGCCAGCAGTTTAAGCATGAACACTGAAGCTTTCTTT	-	TRBV12-3/TRBV12-4	TRBJ1-1	-
CASSDPQVANEKLFF	TGTGCCAGCAGTGATCCACAGGTGGCTAATGAAAAACTGTTTTTT	-	TRBV2	TRBJ1-4	-
CASSWTAGLTNTEAFF	TGTGCCAGCAGCTGGACTGCGGGACTGACGAACACTGAAGCTTTCTTT	-	TRBV5-8	TRBJ1-1	-
CAWSISWNYGYTF	TGTGCCTGGAGTATCTCCTGGAACTATGGCTACACCTTC	once	TRBV30	TRBJ1-2	-
CASSWGGSSYNSPLHF	TGTGCCAGCAGCTGGGGCGGTAGCTCCTATAATTCACCCCTCCACTTT	-	TRBV27	TRBJ1-6	-
CASSRTDTEAFF	TGTGCCAGCAGCCGAACAGACACTGAAGCTTTCTTT	-	TRBV3-1/TRBV3-2	TRBJ1-1	-
CASSYSTASYEQYF	TGTGCCAGCAGTTACTCGACGGCCTCCTACGAGCAGTACTTC	-	TRBV6-2/TRBV6-3	TRBJ2-7	-
CASAGQPWNSPLHF	TGTGCCAGCGCAGGACAGCCTTGGAATTCACCCCTCCACTTT	-	TRBV6-5	TRBJ1-6	-
CASSPAGGSTDTQYF	TGTGCCAGCAGTCCAGCGGGGGGGAGCACAGATACGCAGTATTTT	-	TRBV3-1/TRBV3-2	TRBJ2-3	TRBD2
CASSPQGRGNTIYF	TGTGCCAGCAGTCCACAGGGCCGTGGAAACACCATATATTTT	-	TRBV6-5	TRBJ1-3	-
CASSQTGAEAFF	TGTGCCAGCAGCCAAACTGGGGCTGAAGCTTTCTTT	-	TRBV3-1/TRBV3-2	TRBJ1-1	-
CASSLQTGQGVGNTEAFF	TGTGCCAGCAGCTTACAAACGGGACAGGGGGTCGGAAACACTGAAGCTTTCTTT	-	TRBV7-2	TRBJ1-1	TRBD1
CASSQTAQRTVGNQPQHF	TGTGCCAGCAGCCAAACAGCCCAGAGGACAGTGGGCAATCAGCCCCAGCATTTT	-	TRBV16	TRBJ1-5	-
CASSFLRPNTEAFF	TGTGCCAGCAGTTTCTTAAGGCCGAACACTGAAGCTTTCTTT	medium-sized	TRBV6-2/TRBV6-3	TRBJ1-1	-
CASPDCTDTQYF	TGCGCCAGCCCAGACTGCACAGATACGCAGTATTTT	-	TRBV10-1	TRBJ2-3	-
CASSASGGQFF	TGTGCCAGCAGCGCCTCGGGGGGGCAGTTCTTC	few	TRBV7-2	TRBJ2-1	TRBD2
CAWALAWVVPGNSPLHF	TGTGCCTGGGCCCTTGCGTGGGTCGTCCCGGGTAATTCACCCCTCCACTTT	-	TRBV30	TRBJ1-6	-